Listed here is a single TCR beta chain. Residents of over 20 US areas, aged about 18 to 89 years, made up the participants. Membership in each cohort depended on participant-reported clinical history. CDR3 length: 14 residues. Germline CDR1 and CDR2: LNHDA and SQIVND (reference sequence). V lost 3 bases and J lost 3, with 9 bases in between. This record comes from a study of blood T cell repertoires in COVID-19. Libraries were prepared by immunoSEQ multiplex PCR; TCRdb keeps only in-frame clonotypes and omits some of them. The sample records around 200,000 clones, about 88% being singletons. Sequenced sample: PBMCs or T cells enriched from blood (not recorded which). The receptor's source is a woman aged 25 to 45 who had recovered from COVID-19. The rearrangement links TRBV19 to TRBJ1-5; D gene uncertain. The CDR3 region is CASSIIEINQPQHF. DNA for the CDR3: TGTGCCAGTAGTATTATTGAGATCAATCAGCCCCAGCATTTT.